Below are 4 T cell receptor beta chains sequenced from a single sample in a study of blood T cell repertoires in COVID-19. Sequenced by immunoSEQ multiplex PCR; TCRdb stores in-frame clones only, minus some. Of some 250,000 clones in the sample, around 89% were seen once. Sample: PBMCs or T cells enriched from blood (not recorded which). The source is a man aged 35-49 years who had recovered from COVID-19.

V gene TRBV20-1 combines with J gene TRBJ1-6; no clear D gene. CDR3 length: 13 amino acids. Per germline, CDR1 DFQATT and CDR2 SNEGSKA (reference sequence). V gave up 3 bases and J gave up 9 bases, with 12 bases separating them. The CDR3 nucleotides are TGCAGTGCTAGTTTATATCGGAGTTCACCCCTCCACTTT. Protein product: CSASLYRSSPLHF.

The chain links TRBV5-6 to TRBJ2-5; D perhaps matches TRBD1 (6 bases). The germline gives CDR1 SGHDT, CDR2 YYEEEE. The germline V and J ends were trimmed by 2 bases and 5 bases, with 13 bases remaining between them. This CDR3 has 14 residues. The DNA of the CDR3 is TGTGCCAGCAGCTTATGGGGGCCGGGGGAGACCCAGTACTTC. This sequence encodes CASSLWGPGETQYF.

The rearrangement joins TRBV6-5 to TRBJ2-1; 11 positions agree with TRBD2. The J segment lost 9 bases and the V segment lost 6 bases, leaving 10 bases of the junction unmatched. Germline V gene data show CDR1 as MNHEY and CDR2 as SVGAGI. The CDR3 runs to 15 residues. Here the CDR3 reads CASRGIAGGPTEQFF. CDR3 nucleotides: TGTGCCAGCAGAGGGATAGCGGGAGGGCCTACTGAGCAGTTCTTC.

In this sample, this clone turned up a few times. V and J are TRBV14 and TRBJ1-2, with 9 bases that match TRBD1. The CDR3 covers 16 residues. CDR1 SGHDN and CDR2 FVKESK come from the germline V gene. V was pared by 5 bases and J by 8 bases, with 15 bases of the junction left unmatched. CDR3 protein: CASSSGQGRYERGYTF. CDR3 bases: TGTGCCAGCAGCTCGGGACAGGGAAGGTACGAGCGAGGCTACACCTTC. Looking up the rest from reference TRBV14 and TRBJ1-2 gives the full variable domain: EAGVTQFPSHSVIEKGQTVTLRCDPISGHDNLYWYRRVMGKEIKFLLHFVKESKQDESGMPNNRFLAERTGGTYSTLKVQPAELEDSGVYFCASSSGQGRYERGYTFGSGTRLTVV.